This is a list of T cell receptor beta chains from one sample in a study of OX40 agonist ivuxolimab in advanced cancers. The method was immunoSEQ multiplex PCR; TCRdb's version includes in-frame clones alone and lacks a portion of them. The sample lists over 55,000 clones, 80% to 90% occurring once. Sequenced here: CD4+ or CD8+ T cells sorted from blood, sampled in a trial of the OX40 agonist ivuxolimab. The receptors come from an adult with an advanced solid tumor such as melanoma, head and neck, liver or kidney cancer. CDR3s include the opening cysteine and the closing phenylalanine or tryptophan. The D gene is left open where the match is weak. Expanded clones get a size class; other rows say once, few or many, or leave the size out.

j_call: TRBJ1-1
d_call: .
v_call: TRBV18
clone_size: once
cdr3_aa: CASSPPGVGDTEAFF
cdr3_nt: TGTGCCAGCTCACCACCCGGGGTAGGGGACACTGAAGCTTTCTTT

j_call: TRBJ2-4
d_call: TRBD1
v_call: TRBV5-4
clone_size: .
cdr3_aa: CASSGTNTGGAAKNIQYF
cdr3_nt: TGTGCCAGCAGCGGAACTAACACAGGGGGCGCAGCCAAAAACATTCAGTACTTC

j_call: TRBJ2-5
d_call: TRBD2
v_call: TRBV2
clone_size: .
cdr3_aa: CASSGSSGYQETQYF
cdr3_nt: TGTGCCAGCAGCGGCTCTAGCGGGTACCAAGAGACCCAGTACTTC

j_call: TRBJ2-3
d_call: .
v_call: TRBV11-2
clone_size: .
cdr3_aa: CASSPPGAAIPYF
cdr3_nt: TGTGCCAGCAGCCCCCCCGGAGCGGCCATCCCGTATTTT

j_call: TRBJ1-1
d_call: .
v_call: TRBV4-1
clone_size: .
cdr3_aa: CASSHIEAGPNTEAFF
cdr3_nt: TGCGCCAGCAGCCATATAGAGGCAGGGCCGAACACTGAAGCTTTCTTT

j_call: TRBJ2-3
d_call: .
v_call: TRBV25-1
clone_size: .
cdr3_aa: CASSEGEGNIYTQYF
cdr3_nt: TGTGCCAGCAGTGAAGGAGAAGGCAATATATATACGCAGTATTTT

j_call: TRBJ2-7
d_call: .
v_call: TRBV19
clone_size: .
cdr3_aa: CASSSGGAGGYEQYF
cdr3_nt: TGTGCCAGTAGTTCAGGGGGGGCTGGTGGCTACGAGCAGTACTTC

j_call: TRBJ2-7
d_call: .
v_call: TRBV11-3
clone_size: .
cdr3_aa: CASSLAGGSEQYF
cdr3_nt: TGTGCCAGCAGCTTAGCGGGGGGCTCCGAGCAGTACTTC

j_call: TRBJ1-6
d_call: .
v_call: TRBV7-8
clone_size: .
cdr3_aa: CASSLGGLNSPLHF
cdr3_nt: TGTGCCAGCAGCTTAGGCGGATTAAATTCACCCCTCCACTTT

j_call: TRBJ1-2
d_call: .
v_call: TRBV5-1
clone_size: .
cdr3_aa: CASSLEIRGHNYGYTF
cdr3_nt: TGCGCCAGCAGCTTGGAAATACGGGGTCACAACTATGGCTACACCTTC

j_call: TRBJ1-6
d_call: .
v_call: TRBV19
clone_size: .
cdr3_aa: CASTTQSSYNSPLHF
cdr3_nt: TGTGCCAGTACCACCCAGAGCTCCTATAATTCACCCCTCCACTTT

j_call: TRBJ2-1
d_call: .
v_call: TRBV5-6
clone_size: .
cdr3_aa: CASSRGSEYNEQFF
cdr3_nt: TGTGCCAGCAGCCGGGGATCTGAGTACAATGAGCAGTTCTTC

j_call: TRBJ1-1
d_call: .
v_call: TRBV18
clone_size: .
cdr3_aa: CASSPRVWGAFF
cdr3_nt: TGTGCCAGCTCACCCCGGGTTTGGGGAGCTTTCTTT

j_call: TRBJ1-2
d_call: TRBD1
v_call: TRBV7-3
clone_size: .
cdr3_aa: CASSLTADRSGGYTF
cdr3_nt: TGTGCCAGCAGCTTAACAGCGGACAGGTCTGGGGGCTACACCTTC

j_call: TRBJ1-1
d_call: .
v_call: TRBV7-3
clone_size: .
cdr3_aa: CASSLAGENTEAFF
cdr3_nt: TGTGCCAGCAGCTTAGCAGGGGAGAACACTGAAGCTTTCTTT

j_call: TRBJ1-2
d_call: .
v_call: TRBV5-5
clone_size: .
cdr3_aa: CASSSATAINYGYTF
cdr3_nt: TGTGCCAGCAGCTCCGCGACGGCCATTAACTATGGCTACACCTTC

j_call: TRBJ1-1
d_call: .
v_call: TRBV27
clone_size: .
cdr3_aa: CASSSSDRREAFF
cdr3_nt: TGTGCCAGCAGTTCGTCGGATAGGAGGGAAGCTTTCTTT

j_call: TRBJ2-2
d_call: TRBD1
v_call: TRBV5-6
clone_size: .
cdr3_aa: CASSLSPRTGNTGELFF
cdr3_nt: TGTGCCAGCAGCTTGTCCCCACGGACAGGTAACACCGGGGAGCTGTTTTTT

j_call: TRBJ1-2
d_call: .
v_call: TRBV6-6
clone_size: .
cdr3_aa: CASTYGGGGAGGYTF
cdr3_nt: TGTGCCAGCACCTACGGGGGCGGGGGCGCGGGTGGCTACACCTTC

j_call: TRBJ2-1
d_call: .
v_call: TRBV30
clone_size: .
cdr3_aa: CAWSTGAYNEQFF
cdr3_nt: TGTGCCTGGAGTACGGGGGCTTACAATGAGCAGTTCTTC

j_call: TRBJ2-5
d_call: .
v_call: TRBV10-3
clone_size: .
cdr3_aa: CAISEGSGGHQETQYF
cdr3_nt: TGTGCCATCAGTGAGGGTAGTGGGGGCCACCAAGAGACCCAGTACTTC

j_call: TRBJ1-1
d_call: .
v_call: TRBV6-4
clone_size: .
cdr3_aa: CASRGWPDSTEAFF
cdr3_nt: TGTGCCAGCAGGGGATGGCCGGATTCCACTGAAGCTTTCTTT

j_call: TRBJ2-3
d_call: TRBD2
v_call: TRBV5-4
clone_size: .
cdr3_aa: CASSLEYGSGADGTDTQYF
cdr3_nt: TGTGCCAGCAGCTTGGAGTATGGTAGCGGGGCCGATGGCACAGATACGCAGTATTTT

j_call: TRBJ1-6
d_call: .
v_call: TRBV14
clone_size: .
cdr3_aa: CASNAGVSNSPLHF
cdr3_nt: TGTGCCAGCAACGCCGGGGTATCGAATTCACCCCTCCACTTT